This is a list of T cell receptor beta chains from one sample in a study of cytomegalovirus exposure and HLA in healthy donors. The table came from immunoSEQ multiplex PCR; TCRdb's copy has only in-frame clones and leaves some out. The sample has about 120,000 clones; approximately 81% are singletons. Source material: PBMCs. The receptors stem from a woman aged 25-40 years in good health and CMV-seronegative. Both conserved end residues are part of each CDR3. A D gene is named only where the DNA matches it firmly. A row's size may be missing; if present it is once, few, many or a size class.

d_gene,abundance,len,v_gene,j_gene,CDR3aa,CDR3nt
.,.,15,TRBV5-1,TRBJ1-6,CASSLDSSYNSPLHF,TGCGCCAGCAGCTTAGACAGCTCCTATAATTCACCCCTCCACTTT
.,.,15,TRBV7-7,TRBJ2-3,CASSLIGGRTDTQYF,TGTGCTAGCAGCTTAATTGGGGGGAGGACAGATACGCAGTATTTT
TRBD1,.,14,TRBV19,TRBJ1-1,CASSWGQGNTEAFF,TGTGCCAGTAGTTGGGGACAGGGGAACACTGAAGCTTTCTTT
.,.,14,TRBV11-2,TRBJ1-1,CASSPEKGGTEAFF,TGTGCCAGCAGCCCCGAGAAGGGAGGCACTGAAGCTTTCTTT
TRBD1,.,14,TRBV11-2,TRBJ2-7,CASSATGSPYEQYF,TGTGCCAGCAGCGCGACAGGGTCCCCCTACGAGCAGTACTTC
.,.,16,TRBV5-8,TRBJ2-5,CASSLGRVVFQETQYF,TGTGCCAGCAGCTTGGGTAGAGTTGTTTTCCAAGAGACCCAGTACTTC
TRBD1,.,13,TRBV27,TRBJ1-1,CASTSQGAGEAFF,TGTGCCAGCACCTCGCAGGGGGCGGGTGAAGCTTTCTTT
.,.,12,TRBV2,TRBJ2-7,CASSGTAYEQYF,TGTGCCAGCAGTGGGACAGCCTACGAGCAGTACTTC
TRBD1,.,14,TRBV4-3,TRBJ2-7,CASSQEKGAYEQYF,TGCGCCAGCAGCCAAGAAAAGGGGGCTTACGAGCAGTACTTC
TRBD2,few,14,TRBV19,TRBJ2-7,CASSPSGGSYEQYF,TGTGCCAGTAGCCCCAGCGGGGGCTCCTACGAGCAGTACTTC
TRBD1,.,14,TRBV6-5,TRBJ1-1,CASSQTGSNTEAFF,TGTGCCAGCAGTCAGACAGGGTCGAACACTGAAGCTTTCTTT
TRBD1,.,13,TRBV11-1,TRBJ2-3,CASSLEGQGAGYF,TGTGCCAGCAGCTTAGAGGGACAGGGGGCTGGTTATTTT
TRBD1,.,15,TRBV18,TRBJ1-5,CASSPQGASNQPQHF,TGTGCCAGCTCGCCGCAGGGGGCGTCCAATCAGCCCCAGCATTTT
TRBD1,.,15,TRBV7-2,TRBJ1-1,CASSLWTGSNTEAFF,TGTGCCAGCAGCTTATGGACAGGTTCGAACACTGAAGCTTTCTTT